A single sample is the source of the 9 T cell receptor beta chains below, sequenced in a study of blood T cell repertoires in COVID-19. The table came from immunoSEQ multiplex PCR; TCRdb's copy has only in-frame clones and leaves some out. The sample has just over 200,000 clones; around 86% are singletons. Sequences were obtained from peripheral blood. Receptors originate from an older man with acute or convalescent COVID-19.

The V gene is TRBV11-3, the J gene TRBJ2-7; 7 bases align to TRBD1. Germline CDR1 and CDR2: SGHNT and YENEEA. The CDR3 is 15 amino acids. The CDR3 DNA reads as TGTGACATCAGCAGAGGGGGCCCATATCTCTACGAGCAGTACGTC. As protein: CDISRGGPYLYEQYV.

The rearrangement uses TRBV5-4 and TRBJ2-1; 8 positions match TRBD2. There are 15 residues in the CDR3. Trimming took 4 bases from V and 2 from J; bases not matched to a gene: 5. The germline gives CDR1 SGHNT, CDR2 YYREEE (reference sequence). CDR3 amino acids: CASSPPGRAYNEQFF. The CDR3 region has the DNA TGTGCCAGCAGCCCCCCCGGGAGGGCCTACAATGAGCAGTTCTTC. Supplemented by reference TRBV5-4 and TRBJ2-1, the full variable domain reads ETGVTQSPTHLIKTRGQQVTLRCSSQSGHNTVSWYQQALGQGPQFIFQYYREEENGRGNFPPRFSGLQFPNYSSELNVNALELDDSALYLCASSPPGRAYNEQFFGPGTRLTVL.

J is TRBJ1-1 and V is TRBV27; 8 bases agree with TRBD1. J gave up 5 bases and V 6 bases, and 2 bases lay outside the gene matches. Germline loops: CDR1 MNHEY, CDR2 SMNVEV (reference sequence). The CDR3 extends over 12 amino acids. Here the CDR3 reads CASRTGGTEAFF. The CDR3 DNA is TGTGCCAGCAGAACAGGGGGGACTGAAGCTTTCTTT.

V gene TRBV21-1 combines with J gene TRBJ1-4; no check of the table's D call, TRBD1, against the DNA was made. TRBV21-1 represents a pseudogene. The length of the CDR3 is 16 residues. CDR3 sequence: CASSEDINATNEKLFF. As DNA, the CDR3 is TGTGCCAGCAGCGAGGACATCAATGCAACTAATGAAAAACTGTTTTTT.

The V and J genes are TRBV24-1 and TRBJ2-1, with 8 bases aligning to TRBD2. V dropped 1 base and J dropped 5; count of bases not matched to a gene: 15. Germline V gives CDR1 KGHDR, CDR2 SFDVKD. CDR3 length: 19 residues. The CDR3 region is CATSDFTSPSGTSNNEQFF. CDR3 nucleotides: TGTGCCACCAGTGATTTTACGTCACCATCAGGGACTAGTAACAATGAGCAGTTCTTC.

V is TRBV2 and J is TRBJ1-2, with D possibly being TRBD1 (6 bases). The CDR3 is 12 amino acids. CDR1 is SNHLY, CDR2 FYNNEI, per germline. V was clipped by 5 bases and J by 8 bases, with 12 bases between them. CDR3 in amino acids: CASSLTGRGYTF. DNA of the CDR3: TGTGCCAGCAGTTTAACAGGGAGAGGCTACACCTTC.

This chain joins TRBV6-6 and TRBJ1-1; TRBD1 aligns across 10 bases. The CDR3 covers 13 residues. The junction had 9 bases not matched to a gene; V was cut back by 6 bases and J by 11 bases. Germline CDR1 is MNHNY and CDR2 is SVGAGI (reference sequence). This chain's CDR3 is CASSLGQGMEAFF. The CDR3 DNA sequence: TGTGCCAGCAGCCTGGGACAGGGGATGGAGGCTTTCTTT.

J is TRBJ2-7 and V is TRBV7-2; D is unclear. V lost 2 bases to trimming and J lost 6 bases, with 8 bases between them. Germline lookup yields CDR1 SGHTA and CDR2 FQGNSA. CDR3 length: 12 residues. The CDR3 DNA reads TGTGCCAGCAGCTTATATGCCGGCGAGCAGTACGTC. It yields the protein CASSLYAGEQYV.

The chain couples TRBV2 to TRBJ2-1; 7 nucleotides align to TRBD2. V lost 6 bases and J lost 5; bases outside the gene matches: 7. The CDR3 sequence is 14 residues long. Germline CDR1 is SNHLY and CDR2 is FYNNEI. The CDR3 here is CASSATSAHNEQFF. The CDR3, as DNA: TGTGCCAGCAGCGCTACTAGCGCCCACAATGAGCAGTTCTTC.